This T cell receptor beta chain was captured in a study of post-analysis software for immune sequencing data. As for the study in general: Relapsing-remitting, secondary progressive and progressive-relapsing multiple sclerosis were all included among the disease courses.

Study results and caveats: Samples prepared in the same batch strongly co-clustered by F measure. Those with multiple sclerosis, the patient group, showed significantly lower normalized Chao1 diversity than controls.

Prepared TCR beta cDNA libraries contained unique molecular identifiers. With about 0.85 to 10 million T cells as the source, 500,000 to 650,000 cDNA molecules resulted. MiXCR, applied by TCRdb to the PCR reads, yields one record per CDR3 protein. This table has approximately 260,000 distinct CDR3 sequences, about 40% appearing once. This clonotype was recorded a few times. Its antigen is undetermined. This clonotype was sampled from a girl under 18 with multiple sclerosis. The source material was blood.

CDR3 loop: CASTTGLAGSSVWELFF. The CDR3 DNA reads as TGCGCCAGCACCACCGGACTAGCGGGCTCTTCGGTATGGGAGCTGTTTTTT. The rearrangement joins TRBV5-1 to TRBJ2-2, with TRBD2 identical over 11 bases. After removal of 6 bases from V and 9 bases from J, the junction contained 16 bases not matched to a gene. Germline lookup yields CDR1 SGHRS and CDR2 YFSETQ. The CDR3 consists of 17 residues.